Detailed here is one TCR beta chain. Selected positively for CCR7 and CD45RO-negative, naive CD8 cells excluded terminally differentiated effector memory CD45RA+ cells. The data are from a study of shared clonotypes between healthy human individuals. TCRdb keeps only in-frame clones here, not all; method: immunoSEQ multiplex PCR. The repertoire holds over 2,000,000 clones, with roughly 95% as singletons. Trimming took off 1 base at V and 0 bases at J, with 11 bases between the two ends. This CDR3 region has 15 residues. The germline V gene has CDR1 SGHTS and CDR2 YDEGEE. This chain uses TRBV5-8 with TRBJ2-7, with D unresolved. The TCR comes from a man between 18 and 35 years old in good health. Some clones in this sample may be carry-over from other donors' samples. The sample was naive CD8+ T cells from PBMCs. The CDR3 region has the DNA TGTGCCAGCAGCTTGCTGGCGGAGAGCTCCTACGAGCAGTACTTC. This translates into CASSLLAESSYEQYF.